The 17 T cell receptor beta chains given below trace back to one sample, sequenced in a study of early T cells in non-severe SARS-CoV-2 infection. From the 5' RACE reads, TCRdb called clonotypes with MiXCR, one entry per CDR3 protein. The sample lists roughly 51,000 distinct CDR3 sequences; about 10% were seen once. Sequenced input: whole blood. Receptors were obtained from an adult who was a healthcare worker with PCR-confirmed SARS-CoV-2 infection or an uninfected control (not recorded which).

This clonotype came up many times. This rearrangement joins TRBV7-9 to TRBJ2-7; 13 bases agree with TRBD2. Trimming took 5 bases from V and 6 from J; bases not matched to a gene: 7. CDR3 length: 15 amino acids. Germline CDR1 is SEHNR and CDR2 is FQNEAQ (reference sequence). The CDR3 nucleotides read TGTGCCAGCAGCGAACCGGGACTAGCGGGATTCGAGCAGTACTTC. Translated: CASSEPGLAGFEQYF.

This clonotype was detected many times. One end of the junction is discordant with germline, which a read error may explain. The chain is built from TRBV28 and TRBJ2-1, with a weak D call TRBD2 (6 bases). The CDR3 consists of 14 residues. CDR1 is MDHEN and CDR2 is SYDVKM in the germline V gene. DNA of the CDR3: TGTGCCAGCAGTGTATGGACTACCATAGGGGAGCAGTTCTTC. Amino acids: CASSVWTTIGEQFF.

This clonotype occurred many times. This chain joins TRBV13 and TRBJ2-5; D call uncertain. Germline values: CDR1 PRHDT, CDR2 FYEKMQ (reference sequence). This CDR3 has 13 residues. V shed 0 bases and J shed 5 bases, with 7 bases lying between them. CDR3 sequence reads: CASSLGEGETQYF. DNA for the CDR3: TGTGCCAGCAGCTTAGGCGAAGGGGAGACCCAGTACTTC.

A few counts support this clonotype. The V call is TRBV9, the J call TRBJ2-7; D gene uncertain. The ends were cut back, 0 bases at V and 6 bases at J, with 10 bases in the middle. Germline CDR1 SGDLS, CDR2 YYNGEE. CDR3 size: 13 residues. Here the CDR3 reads CASSVDLSREQYF. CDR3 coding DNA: TGTGCCAGCAGCGTAGACCTGTCGCGCGAGCAGTACTTC.

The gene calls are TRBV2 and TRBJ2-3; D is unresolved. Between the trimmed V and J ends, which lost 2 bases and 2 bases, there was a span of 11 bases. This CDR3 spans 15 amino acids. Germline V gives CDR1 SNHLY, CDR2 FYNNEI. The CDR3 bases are TGTGCCAGCAGTGAACTCGGCAGCCCCACAGATACGCAGTATTTT. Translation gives CASSELGSPTDTQYF. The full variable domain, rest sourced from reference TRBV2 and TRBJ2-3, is EPEVTQTPSHQVTQMGQEVILRCVPISNHLYFYWYRQILGQKVEFLVSFYNNEISEKSEIFDDQFSVERPDGSNFTLKIRSTKLEDSAMYFCASSELGSPTDTQYFGPGTRLTVL.

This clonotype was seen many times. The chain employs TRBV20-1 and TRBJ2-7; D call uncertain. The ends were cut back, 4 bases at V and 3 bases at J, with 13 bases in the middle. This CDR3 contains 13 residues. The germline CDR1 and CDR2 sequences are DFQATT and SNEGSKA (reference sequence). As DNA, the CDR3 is TGCAGTGCTACTCAAGACACATACTACGAGCAGTACTTC. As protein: CSATQDTYYEQYF.

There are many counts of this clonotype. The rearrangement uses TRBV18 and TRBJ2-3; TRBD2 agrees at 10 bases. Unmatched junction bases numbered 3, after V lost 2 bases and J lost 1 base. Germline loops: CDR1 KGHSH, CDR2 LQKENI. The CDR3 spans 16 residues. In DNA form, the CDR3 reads TGTGCCAGCTCACCATTTGGGACTAGCGGCACAGATACGCAGTATTTT. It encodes CASSPFGTSGTDTQYF.

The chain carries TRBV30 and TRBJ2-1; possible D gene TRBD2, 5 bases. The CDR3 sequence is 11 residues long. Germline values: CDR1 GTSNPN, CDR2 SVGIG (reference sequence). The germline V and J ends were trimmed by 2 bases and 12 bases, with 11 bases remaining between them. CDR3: CAWSRGSGQFF. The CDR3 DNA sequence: TGTGCCTGGAGTAGAGGGAGTGGGCAGTTCTTC.

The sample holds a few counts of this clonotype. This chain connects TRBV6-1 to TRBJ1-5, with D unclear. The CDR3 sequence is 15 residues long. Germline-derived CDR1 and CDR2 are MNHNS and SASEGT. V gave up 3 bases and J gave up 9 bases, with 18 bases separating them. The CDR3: CASSEVVQELLPQHF. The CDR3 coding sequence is TGTGCCAGCAGTGAGGTAGTCCAGGAGTTATTGCCCCAGCATTTT.

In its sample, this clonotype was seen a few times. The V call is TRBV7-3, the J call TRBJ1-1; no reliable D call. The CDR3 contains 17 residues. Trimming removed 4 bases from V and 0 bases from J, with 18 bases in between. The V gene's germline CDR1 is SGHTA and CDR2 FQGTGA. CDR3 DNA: TGTGCCAGCAGCTCCCTTGGACCGCCGGTGGTGAACACTGAAGCTTTCTTT. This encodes CASSSLGPPVVNTEAFF.

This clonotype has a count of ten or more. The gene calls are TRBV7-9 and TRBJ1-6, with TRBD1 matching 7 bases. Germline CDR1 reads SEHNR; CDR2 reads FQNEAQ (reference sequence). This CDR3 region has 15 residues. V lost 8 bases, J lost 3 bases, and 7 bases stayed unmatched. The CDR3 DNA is TGTGCCAGCGGACAGGCCCAAAACTATAATTCACCCCTCCACTTT. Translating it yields CASGQAQNYNSPLHF.

The CDR3 DNA sequence: TGTGCCAGCAGTTCAGGCGGGGCCTTGAACACTGAAGCTTTCTTT. Translation: CASSSGGALNTEAFF. The rearrangement joins TRBV12-3 or TRBV12-4 to TRBJ1-1; TRBD1 might be the D (5 bases). The ends were cut back, 4 bases at V and 0 bases at J, with 12 bases in the middle. CDR3 size: 15 residues.

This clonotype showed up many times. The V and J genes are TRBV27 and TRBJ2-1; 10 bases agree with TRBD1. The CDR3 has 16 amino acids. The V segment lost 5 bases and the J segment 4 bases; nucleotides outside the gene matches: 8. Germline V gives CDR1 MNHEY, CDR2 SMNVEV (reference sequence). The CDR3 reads CASSMSRTGGYNEQFF. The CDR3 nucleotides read TGTGCCAGCAGTATGTCCCGGACAGGGGGTTACAATGAGCAGTTCTTC.

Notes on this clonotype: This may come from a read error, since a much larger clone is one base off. The CDR3 region has the DNA TGTGCCAGCAGCCTCAGGGTAGGGCCAGATACGCAGTATTTT. Amino acid sequence: CASSLRVGPDTQYF. V is TRBV7-6 and J is TRBJ2-3; a possible D gene is TRBD1 (5 bases). The V end lost 5 bases, the J end lost 4 bases, and 13 bases lay between the germline ends. Germline CDR1 reads SGHVS; CDR2 reads FNYEAQ. This CDR3 is 14 amino acids long. Supplemented by reference TRBV7-6 and TRBJ2-3, the full variable domain reads GAGVSQSPRYKVTKRGQDVALRCDPISGHVSLYWYRQALGQGPEFLTYFNYEAQQDKSGLPNDRFSAERPEGSISTLTIQRTEQRDSAMYRCASSLRVGPDTQYFGPGTRLTVL.

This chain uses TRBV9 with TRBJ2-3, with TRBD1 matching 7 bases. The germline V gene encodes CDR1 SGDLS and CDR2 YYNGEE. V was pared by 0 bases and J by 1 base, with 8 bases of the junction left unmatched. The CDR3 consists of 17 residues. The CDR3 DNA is TGTGCCAGCAGCGTAGAGGTCGACAGGGTGGGCACAGATACGCAGTATTTT. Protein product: CASSVEVDRVGTDTQYF.

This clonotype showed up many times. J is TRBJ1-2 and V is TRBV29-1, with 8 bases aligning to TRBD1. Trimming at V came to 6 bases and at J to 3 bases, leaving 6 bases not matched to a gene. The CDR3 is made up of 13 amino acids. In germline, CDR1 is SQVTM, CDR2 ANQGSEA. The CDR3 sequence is CSVVDRGDYGYTF. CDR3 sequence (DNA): TGCAGCGTCGTCGACAGGGGTGACTATGGCTACACCTTC.

The CDR3, as DNA: TGTGCCAGCAGCCAAGAAAGGCGGACTAATGAAAAACTGTTTTTT. Translated, it gives CASSQERRTNEKLFF. V is TRBV3-1 and J is TRBJ1-4; no reliable D call. Trimming left V 0 bases short and J 2 bases short, with 7 bases between. Per germline, CDR1 LGHDT and CDR2 YNNKEL (reference sequence). The CDR3 consists of 15 residues.